The 18 T cell receptor beta chains given below trace back to one sample, sequenced in a study. MiXCR, applied by TCRdb to the 5' RACE reads, yields one record per CDR3 protein. Of around 50,000 distinct CDR3 sequences in the sample, roughly a sixth were seen once. The sequencing sample was made of naive CD4+ T cells sorted from blood. Subset here: naive CD4+ T cells, CD4+CD45RA+CD25-. These receptors all come from a female donor with breast cancer.

Ten or more counts support this clonotype. V usage is TRBV4-1 and J usage is TRBJ2-7; D is perhaps TRBD1 (5 bases). The CDR3 length is 14 residues. The germline V gene encodes CDR1 MGHRA and CDR2 YSYEKL. Deletions cut 7 bases from V and 5 bases from J, with 18 bases between. This chain's CDR3 is CASTTIGQGNEQYF. The CDR3 DNA reads TGCGCCAGCACCACTATTGGGCAGGGCAACGAGCAGTACTTC.

A few counts support this clonotype. The chain couples TRBV7-8 to TRBJ2-5; 7 nucleotides match TRBD1. Trimming removed 4 bases from V and 3 bases from J; junction bases left unmatched: 5. This CDR3 has 14 residues. The germline CDR1 and CDR2 sequences are SGHVS and FQNEAQ. CDR3 amino acids: CASSSADREETQYF. The CDR3 nucleotides read TGTGCCAGCAGCTCGGCCGACAGGGAAGAGACCCAGTACTTC.

Many counts were recorded for this clonotype. The genes are TRBV11-2 and TRBJ2-7; D is undetermined. V was shortened by 3 bases and J by 7 bases, with 13 bases between the two germline ends. The CDR3 covers 13 residues. Looked up from germline, CDR1 is SGHAT and CDR2 is FQNNGV. The CDR3 region has the DNA TGTGCCAGCAGCTTGTCTCTACGTCGAGAGCAGTACTTC. Amino acid sequence: CASSLSLRREQYF.

The genes are TRBV19 and TRBJ1-5, with D possibly TRBD1 on 5 matching bases. This CDR3 has 15 residues. Germline V CDR1 and CDR2: LNHDA, SQIVND (reference sequence). Trimming removed 9 bases at V and 0 bases at J, with 15 bases between. The CDR3 DNA reads as TGTGCCAGCCGACGGGACCATAATAGCAATCAGCCCCAGCATTTT. Its protein product is CASRRDHNSNQPQHF.

This clonotype appeared a few times. The CDR3 does not end in the conserved phenylalanine or tryptophan, so this is likely a read error. CDR3 sequence reads: CASSQGTTYTGELFL. The CDR3 coding sequence is TGCGCCAGCAGCCAGGGGACAACTTACACCGGGGAGCTGTTTCTT. V and J are TRBV5-1 and TRBJ2-2; D is possibly TRBD1 (6 bases). Deletions cut 4 bases from V and 3 bases from J, with 13 bases between. The germline gives CDR1 SGHRS, CDR2 YFSETQ. The CDR3 spans 15 residues.

About this clonotype: One base away lies a much larger clone, so this may be a sequencing read error. The J gene is TRBJ2-5, the V gene TRBV7-6; D gene ambiguous. The V gene's germline CDR1 is SGHVS and CDR2 FNYEAQ. CDR3 size: 14 residues. For the CDR3, the DNA is TGTGCCAGCAGCCTCACTTCGGCCGGAGAGGCCCAGTACTTC. It specifies CASSLTSAGEAQYF.

V and J are TRBV2 and TRBJ2-7; a possible D gene is TRBD2 (6 bases). This CDR3 contains 13 residues. Germline loops: CDR1 SNHLY, CDR2 FYNNEI. The V end was cut by 4 bases, the J end by 3 bases, with 10 bases between. The CDR3 loop is CASSVQGGYEQYF. The CDR3 nucleotides read TGTGCCAGCAGTGTTCAGGGAGGCTACGAGCAGTACTTC.

This clonotype appeared a few times. The V call is TRBV20-1, the J call TRBJ2-7; D remains ambiguous. From germline, CDR1 is DFQATT and CDR2 SNEGSKA (reference sequence). This CDR3 comprises 12 residues. The V end lost 4 bases, the J end lost 2 bases, and 9 bases lay between the germline ends. DNA for the CDR3: TGCAGTGCTACCGGTAGAACCTACGAGCAGTACTTC. Translation: CSATGRTYEQYF.

This clonotype has only a few counts. The chain couples TRBV7-9 to TRBJ2-1; D gene ambiguous. The CDR3 contains 16 residues. V dropped 1 base and J dropped 4 bases, with 14 bases sitting between them. From germline, CDR1 is SEHNR and CDR2 FQNEAQ (reference sequence). CDR3 sequence (DNA): TGTGCCAGCAGCTTAGGGGTAGCAGACGAATACAATGAGCAGTTCTTC. It specifies CASSLGVADEYNEQFF.

Ten or more counts support this clonotype. The V call is TRBV7-3, the J call TRBJ2-1; 8 bases map to TRBD2. CDR1 SGHTA and CDR2 FQGTGA come from the germline V gene. The CDR3 has 15 amino acids. Trimming cost V 6 bases and J 4 bases; bases outside gene matches: 8. Here the CDR3 reads CASREGGGGYNEQFF. In DNA form, the CDR3 reads TGTGCCAGCAGAGAAGGTGGCGGGGGGTACAATGAGCAGTTCTTC.

This clonotype was seen a few times. The chain recombines TRBV5-1 with TRBJ2-1; no reliable D call. Germline CDR1 is SGHRS and CDR2 is YFSETQ. The CDR3 has 15 residues. Between the trimmed V and J ends, which lost 5 bases and 2 bases, there was a span of 14 bases. CDR3 in amino acids: CASSPTTDTYNEQFF. The CDR3 region has the DNA TGCGCCAGCAGTCCGACGACGGATACCTACAATGAGCAGTTCTTC.

The chain is built from TRBV19 and TRBJ1-1, with D tentatively TRBD1 (6 bases). The CDR3 is 16 amino acids. Trimming stripped 5 bases from V and 3 bases from J, with 19 bases between. Germline-derived CDR1 and CDR2 are LNHDA and SQIVND (reference sequence). The CDR3 region is CASSARGEGEDTEAFF. The CDR3 DNA reads TGTGCCAGTAGTGCCCGAGGGGAGGGGGAGGACACTGAAGCTTTCTTT.

The chain employs TRBV12-3 or TRBV12-4 and TRBJ2-3; D is ambiguous. The CDR3 length is 14 residues. V was clipped by 3 bases and J by 2 bases, with 9 bases between them. The CDR3 is CASSFLRFTDTQYF. CDR3 DNA sequence: TGTGCCAGCAGTTTTCTGCGGTTCACAGATACGCAGTATTTT.

Note on this clonotype: Germline is not matched at one junction end, which may reflect a read error. The CDR3 reads CASTLEAGTGGYTF. DNA of the CDR3: TGCGCCAGCACCTTGGAAGCAGGGACGGGTGGCTACACCTTC. J is TRBJ1-2 and V is TRBV5-1, with D perhaps matching TRBD1 (5 bases). Germline lookup yields CDR1 SGHRS and CDR2 YFSETQ. The CDR3 totals 14 residues.

The chain uses TRBV4-1 and TRBJ2-1, with TRBD2 identical over 7 bases. Per the germline V gene, CDR1 is MGHRA and CDR2 is YSYEKL. J lost 2 bases, V lost 1 base, and 2 bases had no gene match. The CDR3 has 15 residues. In nucleotides, the CDR3 is TGCGCCAGCAGCCAAGGCGGGAGTCCCTACAATGAGCAGTTCTTC. It translates to CASSQGGSPYNEQFF.

The genes are TRBV12-3 or TRBV12-4 and TRBJ2-7; D remains ambiguous. V was shortened by 6 bases and J by 2 bases, with 14 bases between the two germline ends. The CDR3 runs to 14 residues. In DNA form, the CDR3 reads TGTGCCAGCAGCCCTCCCGGGCAGACCTACGAGCAGTACTTC. Its protein is CASSPPGQTYEQYF.

J is TRBJ2-2 and V is TRBV12-3 or TRBV12-4, with D possibly TRBD2 on 6 matching bases. V shed 3 bases and J shed 1 base, with 9 bases lying between them. The length of the CDR3 is 15 residues. CDR3 coding DNA: TGTGCCAGCAGTTTCAATAGCGGGAACACCGGGGAGCTGTTTTTT. Its protein is CASSFNSGNTGELFF.

A few counts support this clonotype. The V call is TRBV5-1, the J call TRBJ2-2, with 10 nucleotides matching TRBD1. The CDR3 consists of 15 residues. Germline V gene data show CDR1 as SGHRS and CDR2 as YFSETQ. After removal of 4 bases from V and 4 bases from J, the junction contained 4 bases not matched to a gene. This CDR3 reads CASSQGQGITGELFF. Here the CDR3 DNA reads TGCGCCAGCAGCCAGGGACAGGGGATCACCGGGGAGCTGTTTTTT.